These 16 T cell receptor beta chains originate from one sample sequenced in a study of T-cell reconstitution after alpha-beta-depleted transplantation in children. Unique molecular identifiers were built into the TCRbeta library. TCRdb fed the PCR reads into MiXCR, producing one record per CDR3 protein. The sample holds around 200,000 distinct CDR3 sequences, approximately 10% seen once. The sample here was PBMCs, taken before TCRalphabeta/CD19-depleted stem cell transplant. The receptor source for this set is a child under three years old with acute myeloid leukemia, due to receive a stem cell transplant.

In this sample, this clonotype turned up many times. The J gene is TRBJ2-5, the V gene TRBV29-1; TRBD1 agrees at 7 bases. Trimming cost V 7 bases and J 2 bases; bases outside gene matches: 1. This CDR3 spans 11 amino acids. CDR1 is SQVTM, CDR2 ANQGSEA, per germline. In DNA form, the CDR3 reads TGCAGCGGGGGACAGCAAGAGACCCAGTACTTC. Encoded protein: CSGGQQETQYF.

This clonotype was observed many times. J is TRBJ2-1 and V is TRBV27, with 11 bases aligning to TRBD2. The V and J ends lost 3 bases and 4 bases, in that order; junction bases with no gene match: 11. The CDR3 sequence is 18 residues long. The germline V gene has CDR1 MNHEY and CDR2 SMNVEV (reference sequence). DNA of the CDR3: TGTGCCAGCAGTTTCCTCCTAGCGGGAGGATGGCCATACAATGAGCAGTTCTTC. Its translation: CASSFLLAGGWPYNEQFF.

This clonotype was counted many times. This sequence joins TRBV24-1 and TRBJ1-5, with TRBD1 matching 7 bases. Germline assignment: CDR1 KGHDR and CDR2 SFDVKD. The ends lost 9 bases at V and 2 bases at J; junction bases unmatched: 3. The CDR3 has 13 amino acids. CDR3 in DNA: TGTGCCACCGGCGGACAGGGCAATCAGCCCCAGCATTTT. It is translated as CATGGQGNQPQHF.

In its sample, this clonotype was seen a few times. The rearrangement joins TRBV14 to TRBJ2-3; D not certain. V lost 1 base and J lost 4, with 6 bases in between. The V gene's germline CDR1 is SGHDN and CDR2 FVKESK. CDR3 length: 13 residues. The DNA of the CDR3 is TGTGCCAGCAGCCAAGTAGGCGCAGATACGCAGTATTTT. Encoded protein: CASSQVGADTQYF. The whole variable domain, filled in from reference TRBV14 and TRBJ2-3, reads EAGVTQFPSHSVIEKGQTVTLRCDPISGHDNLYWYRRVMGKEIKFLLHFVKESKQDESGMPNNRFLAERTGGTYSTLKVQPAELEDSGVYFCASSQVGADTQYFGPGTRLTVL.

This clonotype was seen only a few times. The chain recombines TRBV12-3 or TRBV12-4 with TRBJ1-2; tentative D call: TRBD1 (5 bases). V lost 5 bases, J lost 2 bases, and 12 bases lay in between. This CDR3 region has 14 residues. Here the CDR3 DNA reads TGTGCCAGCAGTCCGGACATTCCAAACTATGGCTACACCTTC. Amino acid sequence: CASSPDIPNYGYTF.

In this sample, this clonotype turned up many times. This chain uses TRBV5-1 with TRBJ2-3, with D hard to call. V lost 0 bases and J lost 2, with 7 bases in between. This CDR3 is 14 amino acids long. Germline V gives CDR1 SGHRS, CDR2 YFSETQ. The CDR3 coding sequence is TGCGCCAGCAGCTTGGATAGGGCCACAGATACGCAGTATTTT. Residues: CASSLDRATDTQYF.

This clonotype came up many times. V and J are TRBV7-9 and TRBJ2-7, with 7 bases that match TRBD1. Germline values: CDR1 SEHNR, CDR2 FQNEAQ (reference sequence). J was trimmed by 1 base and V by 1 base; bases with no gene match: 7. CDR3 length: 16 amino acids. CDR3 amino acids: CASSLVAGTVSYEQYF. The CDR3 DNA is TGTGCCAGCAGCTTAGTGGCCGGGACAGTTTCCTACGAGCAGTACTTC. Full variable domain (outside the CDR3, taken from reference TRBV7-9 and TRBJ2-7): DTGVSQNPRHKITKRGQNVTFRCDPISEHNRLYWYRQTLGQGPEFLTYFQNEAQLEKSRLLSDRFSAERPKGSFSTLEIQRTEQGDSAMYLCASSLVAGTVSYEQYFGPGTRLTVT.

This chain links TRBV20-1 with TRBJ1-2; 9 nucleotides align to TRBD1. The CDR3 runs to 14 residues. The germline CDR1 and CDR2 sequences are DFQATT and SNEGSKA (reference sequence). Unmatched junction bases numbered 8, after V lost 1 base and J lost 8 bases. CDR3 amino acids: CSARGDRAGEGYTF. CDR3 DNA sequence: TGCAGTGCTAGAGGGGACAGGGCGGGGGAAGGCTACACCTTC.

Many counts were recorded for this clonotype. The J gene is TRBJ2-3, the V gene TRBV24-1; D may be TRBD2 (5 bases). CDR3 length equals 13 residues. The germline V and J ends were trimmed by 9 bases and 2 bases, with 11 bases remaining between them. CDR1 is KGHDR and CDR2 is SFDVKD in the germline V gene. This CDR3 reads CATGSESTDTQYF. For the CDR3, the DNA is TGTGCCACCGGGAGCGAATCCACAGATACGCAGTATTTT.

This clonotype was recorded at least ten times. The V and J genes are TRBV28 and TRBJ1-5; no clear D. Trimming pared 2 bases from V and 2 bases from J, leaving 10 bases between. The length of the CDR3 is 15 residues. Germline lookup yields CDR1 MDHEN and CDR2 SYDVKM. As DNA, the CDR3 is TGTGCCAGCAGTTTAGCCCTTTTGGGCAATCAGCCCCAGCATTTT. Translation gives CASSLALLGNQPQHF.

There are many counts of this clonotype. The rearrangement joins TRBV28 to TRBJ2-5; D unclear. Germline V gene data show CDR1 as MDHEN and CDR2 as SYDVKM. The CDR3 is 13 residues long. With 6 bases removed from V and 2 bases from J, the gap between germline ends came to 10 bases. CDR3 DNA sequence: TGTGCCAGCAGCTTCCCAGCACAAGAGACCCAGTACTTC. Residues: CASSFPAQETQYF.

This clonotype occurred many times. The chain uses TRBV5-1 and TRBJ1-1, with no clear D. V was trimmed by 7 bases and J by 3 bases, leaving 19 bases between them. CDR1 is SGHRS and CDR2 is YFSETQ in the germline V gene. This CDR3 is 15 amino acids long. CDR3 sequence reads: CASQPWVGVDTEAFF. As DNA, the CDR3 is TGCGCCAGCCAGCCATGGGTAGGTGTGGACACTGAAGCTTTCTTT.

This clonotype was counted only a few times. This may come from a read error, since a much larger clone is one base off. The chain combines TRBV5-1 with TRBJ1-1; D is ambiguous. Germline V gene lookup returns CDR1 SGHRS and CDR2 YFSETQ. The CDR3 is 14 residues long. The CDR3 spells CAGSLEVGRAEAFF. The CDR3 DNA follows: TGCGCCGGCAGCTTGGAGGTGGGAAGGGCTGAAGCTTTCTTT.

On this clonotype itself: This clone may be a read error of a much larger clone one base away. This rearrangement joins TRBV7-3 to TRBJ2-2; TRBD1 matches at 10 bases. V shed 8 bases, J shed 7 bases, and the junction held 10 bases outside the gene matches. The CDR3 spans 15 residues. Germline V gene data show CDR1 as SGHTA and CDR2 as FQGTGA. For the CDR3, the DNA is TGTGCCAGCCCCTTGACAGGGGGCAGGGACGGGGAGCTGTTTTTT. Translated, it gives CASPLTGGRDGELFF.

This clonotype has a count of ten or more. The gene calls are TRBV6-5 and TRBJ1-4; a possible D gene is TRBD1 (5 bases). The germline V gene encodes CDR1 MNHEY and CDR2 SVGAGI. The germline V and J ends were trimmed by 1 base and 4 bases, with 13 bases remaining between them. The CDR3 has 16 amino acids. CDR3 protein: CASSYFSGRSNEKLFF. DNA for the CDR3: TGTGCCAGCAGTTACTTTTCGGGACGCAGTAATGAAAAACTGTTTTTT.

The sample holds many counts of this clonotype. This chain joins TRBV2 and TRBJ2-7; TRBD1 aligns across 10 bases. Looked up from germline, CDR1 is SNHLY and CDR2 is FYNNEI. The CDR3 length is 13 residues. Losses at the gene ends were 9 bases for V and 5 bases for J; bases not matched to a gene: 7. The CDR3 here is CASKIDRGHEQYF. The CDR3 coding sequence is TGTGCCAGTAAAATAGACAGGGGGCACGAGCAGTACTTC.